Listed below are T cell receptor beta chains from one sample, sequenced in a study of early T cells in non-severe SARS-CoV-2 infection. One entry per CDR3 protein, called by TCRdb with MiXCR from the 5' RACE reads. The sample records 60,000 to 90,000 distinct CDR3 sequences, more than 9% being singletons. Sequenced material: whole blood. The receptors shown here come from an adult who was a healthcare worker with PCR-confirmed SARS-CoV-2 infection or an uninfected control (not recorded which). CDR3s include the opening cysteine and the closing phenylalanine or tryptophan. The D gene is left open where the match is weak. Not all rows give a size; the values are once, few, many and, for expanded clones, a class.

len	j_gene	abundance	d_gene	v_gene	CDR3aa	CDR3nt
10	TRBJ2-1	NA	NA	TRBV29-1	CSVANNEQIF	TGCAGCGTTGCAAACAATGAGCAGATCTTC
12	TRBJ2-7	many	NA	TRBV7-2	CASRASSYEQYF	TGTGCCAGCAGGGCCTCATCCTACGAGCAGTACTTC
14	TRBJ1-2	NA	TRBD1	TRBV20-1	CSARAPGQTYGYTF	TGCAGTGCTAGAGCTCCGGGACAGACCTATGGCTACACCTTC
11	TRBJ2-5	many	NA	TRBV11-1	CASRQQETQYF	TGTGCCAGCAGACAGCAAGAGACCCAGTACTTC
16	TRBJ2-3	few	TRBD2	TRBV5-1	CASSLGNSGNRDTQYF	TGCGCCAGCAGCTTGGGGAATAGCGGGAATCGAGATACGCAGTATTTT
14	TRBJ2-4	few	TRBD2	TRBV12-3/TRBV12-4	CASGGRVAKNIQYF	TGTGCCAGCGGCGGGAGGGTGGCCAAAAACATTCAGTACTTC
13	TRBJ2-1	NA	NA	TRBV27	CASSSTKYNEQFF	TGTGCCAGCAGCTCTACTAAATACAATGAGCAGTTCTTC
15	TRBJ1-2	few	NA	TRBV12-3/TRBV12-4	CASSLRQTEDYGYTF	TGTGCCAGCAGTTTAAGACAGACTGAAGACTATGGCTACACCTTC
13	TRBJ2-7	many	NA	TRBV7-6	CASSSPSLTEQYF	TGTGCCAGCAGCTCCCCCAGCCTTACGGAGCAGTACTTC
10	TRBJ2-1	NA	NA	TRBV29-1	CSVGWAEQFF	TGCAGCGTTGGCTGGGCTGAGCAGTTCTTC
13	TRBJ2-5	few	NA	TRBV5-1	CASSLDRVETQYF	TGCGCCAGCAGCTTGGACAGGGTAGAGACCCAGTACTTC
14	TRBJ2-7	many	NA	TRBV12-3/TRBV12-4	CASSLQGSSYEQYF	TGTGCCAGCAGTTTACAGGGCAGCTCCTACGAGCAGTACTTC
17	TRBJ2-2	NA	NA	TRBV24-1	CATSDRGPGANTGELFF	TGTGCCACCAGTGACCGGGGACCAGGGGCTAACACCGGGGAGCTGTTTTTT
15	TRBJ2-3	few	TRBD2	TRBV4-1	CASSPAAGGPDTQYF	TGCGCCAGCAGCCCCGCAGCGGGAGGGCCGGATACGCAGTATTTT
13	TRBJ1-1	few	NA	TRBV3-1	CASRYDTYAEAFF	TGTGCCAGCAGATATGACACCTACGCTGAAGCTTTCTTT
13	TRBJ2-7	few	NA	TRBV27	CASSLRQDYEQYF	TGTGCCAGCAGTTTACGACAGGACTACGAGCAGTACTTC
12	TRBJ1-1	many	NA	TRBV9	CASSQDSTEAFF	TGTGCCAGCAGTCAGGACAGCACTGAAGCTTTCTTT
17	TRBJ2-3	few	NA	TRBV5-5	CASSRTLQSSSTDTQYF	TGTGCCAGCAGCCGGACCCTTCAGAGTTCTAGCACAGATACGCAGTATTTT
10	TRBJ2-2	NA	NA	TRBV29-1	CSPATGELFF	TGCAGCCCGGCCACCGGGGAGCTGTTTTTT
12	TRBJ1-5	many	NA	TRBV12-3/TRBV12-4	CASSFGGQPQHF	TGTGCCAGCAGTTTCGGCGGGCAGCCCCAGCATTTT